A single sample gave rise to the 21 T cell receptor beta chains below, sequenced in a study of identical twins (dated by TCRdb to the mid-2010s). Library creation used 5' RACE. Sequencing was carried out with an Illumina HiSeq 2000. TCRdb trimmed public reads at Q25 via fastp, called clones via MiXCR and kept in-frame beta chains. Identical CDR3 protein sequences are pooled into one entry, listed with their most common genes and DNA. The sample yields 550,000 to 700,000 distinct CDR3 sequences; 9.6% were counted once. The biggest ten clones account for 3% of the sample. These data were also reused for a study on yellow fever vaccine responses in identical twins.

Material for sequencing was PBMCs. These receptor sequences come from a young woman in good health.

J is TRBJ1-2 and V is TRBV14, with 11 bases that match TRBD1. CDR1 is SGHDN, CDR2 FVKESK, per germline. The V and J ends lost 0 bases and 8 bases, in that order; junction bases with no gene match: 11. There are 17 residues in the CDR3. The CDR3 here is CASSQDHRTGGSRGYTF. The DNA for the CDR3 is TGTGCCAGCAGCCAAGATCATAGGACAGGGGGCTCGCGGGGCTACACCTTC. Looking up the rest from reference TRBV14 and TRBJ1-2 gives the full variable domain: EAGVTQFPSHSVIEKGQTVTLRCDPISGHDNLYWYRRVMGKEIKFLLHFVKESKQDESGMPNNRFLAERTGGTYSTLKVQPAELEDSGVYFCASSQDHRTGGSRGYTFGSGTRLTVV.

This clonotype was seen ten or more times. This chain connects TRBV12-3 or TRBV12-4 to TRBJ1-5; D gene uncertain. Trimming left V 2 bases short and J 2 bases short, with 10 bases between. This CDR3 has 15 residues. CDR3: CASSLKQLGNQPQHF. For the CDR3, the DNA is TGTGCCAGCAGTTTAAAACAGTTGGGCAATCAGCCCCAGCATTTT.

The chain combines TRBV24-1 with TRBJ2-5; perhaps TRBD2 as D (6 bases). The CDR3 runs 13 residues. Trimming stripped 6 bases from V and 1 base from J, with 8 bases between. The germline V gene encodes CDR1 KGHDR and CDR2 SFDVKD. The CDR3 region has the DNA TGTGCCACCAGTCCGGAGGGCCAAGAGACCCAGTACTTC. Encoded protein: CATSPEGQETQYF.

This clonotype was seen a handful of times. The J gene is TRBJ1-1, the V gene TRBV9; tentatively, D is TRBD1 (6 bases). Looked up from germline, CDR1 is SGDLS and CDR2 is YYNGEE. This CDR3 has 13 amino acids. Between the trimmed V and J ends, which lost 0 bases and 11 bases, there was a span of 14 bases. CDR3: CASSVDGGARAFF. CDR3 DNA: TGTGCCAGCAGCGTAGATGGGGGGGCCCGCGCTTTCTTT.

This clonotype has just a few counts. The chain combines TRBV29-1 with TRBJ2-1; 11 bases are a match to TRBD2. The V segment lost 5 bases and the J segment 0 bases; nucleotides outside the gene matches: 12. The germline V gene has CDR1 SQVTM and CDR2 ANQGSEA. This CDR3 comprises 18 residues. The CDR3 nucleotides are TGCAGCGTTTTCGGACTAGCGGGTGTACTGAGCTCCTACAATGAGCAGTTCTTC. Its translation is CSVFGLAGVLSSYNEQFF.

The CDR3: CASSPGTVSYNEQFF. The CDR3 nucleotides read TGTGCCAGCTCTCCTGGGACAGTCTCCTACAATGAGCAGTTCTTC. The chain links TRBV18 to TRBJ2-1; 7 bases fit TRBD1. The CDR3 loop spans 15 amino acids. Germline assignment: CDR1 KGHSH and CDR2 LQKENI. V shed 6 bases, J shed 0 bases, and the junction held 5 bases outside the gene matches.

V usage is TRBV5-6 and J usage is TRBJ2-5, with D tentatively TRBD1 (6 bases). The CDR3 has 17 amino acids. V shed 2 bases and J shed 4 bases, with 21 bases lying between them. Germline values: CDR1 SGHDT, CDR2 YYEEEE. The CDR3 reads CASSLPGELKGRETQYF. The CDR3 DNA follows: TGTGCCAGCAGCTTACCAGGGGAGCTAAAAGGGAGAGAGACCCAGTACTTC.

This clonotype was recorded many times. The gene calls are TRBV9 and TRBJ2-1; D is unclear. Trimming took off 0 bases at V and 0 bases at J, with 7 bases between the two ends. Germline V gives CDR1 SGDLS, CDR2 YYNGEE. The CDR3 sequence is 15 residues long. The CDR3 reads CASSVGDISYNEQFF. The CDR3 DNA sequence: TGTGCCAGCAGCGTAGGGGATATCTCCTACAATGAGCAGTTCTTC.

This clonotype turned up a few times. The rearrangement uses TRBV20-1 and TRBJ1-1; weak D call: TRBD1 (5 bases). This CDR3 has 14 amino acids. Germline loops: CDR1 DFQATT, CDR2 SNEGSKA (reference sequence). The CDR3 DNA is TGCAGCGCCAGCGGAGGCAGGGCAAACACTGAAGCTTTCTTT. This gives the protein CSASGGRANTEAFF.

This clonotype has at least ten counts. The genes are TRBV6-2 or TRBV6-3 and TRBJ2-2, with no clear D. The length of the CDR3 is 11 residues. Germline-derived CDR1 and CDR2 are MNHEY and SVGEGT. V gave up 5 bases and J gave up 6 bases, with 4 bases separating them. CDR3 sequence (DNA): TGTGCCAGCAGTCGATCCGGGGAGCTGTTTTTT. Translated: CASSRSGELFF.

The chain couples TRBV20-1 to TRBJ2-5, with 9 bases matching TRBD2. The CDR3 has 14 residues. With 3 bases clipped from V and 2 bases from J, the junction kept 4 bases outside the gene matches. Per the germline V gene, CDR1 is DFQATT and CDR2 is SNEGSKA (reference sequence). This CDR3 reads CSARAGLAQETQYF. Here the CDR3 DNA reads TGCAGTGCTAGGGCGGGACTAGCTCAAGAGACCCAGTACTTC.

This chain uses TRBV3-1 with TRBJ2-1; D tentatively reads TRBD1 or TRBD2 (8 bases each). The V and J ends lost 0 bases and 7 bases respectively, with 28 bases between them. The germline gives CDR1 LGHDT, CDR2 YNNKEL (reference sequence). The CDR3 is 20 residues long. CDR3: CASSQERTGRMVAGLNEQFF. For the CDR3, the DNA is TGTGCCAGCAGCCAAGAACGGACAGGGAGGATGGTAGCGGGGTTGAATGAGCAGTTCTTC.

J is TRBJ2-6 and V is TRBV7-9; D unclear. The CDR3 is made up of 15 amino acids. The germline CDR1 and CDR2 sequences are SEHNR and FQNEAQ (reference sequence). The ends were cut back, 7 bases at V and 0 bases at J, with 10 bases in the middle. The CDR3 DNA reads TGTGCCAGCATCCACCCCAGCTCTGGGGCCAACGTCCTGACTTTC. This translates into CASIHPSSGANVLTF.

The chain couples TRBV4-3 to TRBJ2-7, with 7 nucleotides matching TRBD1. This CDR3 region has 15 residues. Germline CDR1 is LGHNA and CDR2 is YSLEER. V shed 2 bases and J 7 bases; nucleotides not matched to a gene: 11. CDR3 in amino acids: CASSQTSTGLREQYF. In DNA, the CDR3 is TGCGCCAGCAGCCAAACCTCGACAGGGCTAAGGGAGCAGTACTTC.

This clonotype was detected only a few times. The CDR3 nucleotides are TGTGCCAGCAGATCTATGGGGGCAGCTAAAGAGACCCAGTACTTC. This translates into CASRSMGAAKETQYF. The chain joins TRBV5-4 to TRBJ2-5; possible D gene TRBD1, 6 bases. Trimming left V 5 bases short and J 3 bases short, with 17 bases between. Germline CDR1 SGHNT, CDR2 YYREEE (reference sequence). The CDR3 consists of 15 residues.

This clonotype was seen more than once but under ten times. V gene TRBV20-1 combines with J gene TRBJ2-1, with TRBD1 matching over 7 bases. V gave up 4 bases and J gave up 9 bases; unmatched junction bases: 9. CDR1 and CDR2 from the germline V gene are DFQATT and SNEGSKA (reference sequence). The CDR3 is 13 amino acids. The DNA of the CDR3 is TGCAGTGCTAAAACACAGGGGAGAGGTGAGCAGTTCTTC. This codes for CSAKTQGRGEQFF.

This rearrangement joins TRBV11-3 to TRBJ2-2; TRBD1 matches 7 bases. Germline V gives CDR1 SGHNT, CDR2 YENEEA. V shed 1 base and J 7 bases; nucleotides not matched to a gene: 6. The CDR3 has 15 residues. CDR3 sequence: CASSLGGQRFGELFF. The CDR3 bases are TGTGCCAGCAGCTTAGGGGGACAGCGATTCGGGGAGCTGTTTTTT.

This rearrangement joins TRBV20-1 to TRBJ2-7, with 8 bases matching TRBD1. Germline V gene lookup returns CDR1 DFQATT and CDR2 SNEGSKA (reference sequence). J lost 1 base, V lost 7 bases, and 3 bases had no gene match. This CDR3 region has 12 residues. The CDR3 DNA reads TGCAGTGTACAGGGGGAATCCTACGAGCAGTACTTC. It codes for CSVQGESYEQYF.

In this sample, this clonotype turned up many times. The chain recombines TRBV9 with TRBJ2-2; 11 bases align to TRBD2. CDR1 is SGDLS and CDR2 is YYNGEE in the germline V gene. V was pared by 2 bases and J by 6 bases, with 6 bases of the junction left unmatched. The CDR3 runs 16 residues. CDR3 DNA sequence: TGTGCCAGCAGCGTCAATAGCGGGGGGGATTCCGGGGAGCTGTTTTTT. Protein product: CASSVNSGGDSGELFF.

The rearrangement joins TRBV25-1 to TRBJ1-1; TRBD1 is a possible D gene (5 bases). V lost 6 bases and J 9 bases, leaving 17 bases between the germline ends. This CDR3 spans 13 amino acids. Germline values: CDR1 MGHDK, CDR2 SYGVNS. The CDR3 nucleotides read TGTGCCAGCAGCGGAGGGACCGCAACAAAAGCTTTCTTT. The encoded protein is CASSGGTATKAFF.

CDR3 coding DNA: TGTGCCAGCAGCTCACGGGCCCCACCCGGAGGGTTAAATGAAAAACTGTTTTTT. Translated: CASSSRAPPGGLNEKLFF. This chain uses TRBV11-2 with TRBJ1-4; D is unresolved. V shed 4 bases and J shed 5 bases, with 23 bases lying between them. The CDR3 has 18 amino acids. Per germline, CDR1 SGHAT and CDR2 FQNNGV.